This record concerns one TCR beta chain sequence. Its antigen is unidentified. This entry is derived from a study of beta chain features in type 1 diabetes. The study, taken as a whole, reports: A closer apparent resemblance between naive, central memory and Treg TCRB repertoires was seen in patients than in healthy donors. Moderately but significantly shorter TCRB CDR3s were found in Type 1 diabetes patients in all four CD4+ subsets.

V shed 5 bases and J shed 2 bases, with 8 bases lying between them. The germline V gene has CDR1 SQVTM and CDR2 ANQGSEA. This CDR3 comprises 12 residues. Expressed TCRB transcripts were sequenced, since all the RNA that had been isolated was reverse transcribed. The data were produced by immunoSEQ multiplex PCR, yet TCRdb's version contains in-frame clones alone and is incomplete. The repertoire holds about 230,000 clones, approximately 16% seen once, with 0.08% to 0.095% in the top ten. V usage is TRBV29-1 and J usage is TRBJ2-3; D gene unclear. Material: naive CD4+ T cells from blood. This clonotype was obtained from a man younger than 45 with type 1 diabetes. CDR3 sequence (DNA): TGCAGCGTTCGTGAGACCACAGATACGCAGTATTTT. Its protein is CSVRETTDTQYF.